This T cell receptor beta chain was obtained from a study of beta chain features in type 1 diabetes. Study findings and constraints: It was possible that PCR favored shorter templates, equally so in patients and controls.

As regards this clone: Antigen: not known.

Expressed TCRB transcripts were sequenced, since all the RNA that had been isolated was reverse transcribed. Clones were sequenced by immunoSEQ multiplex PCR, and TCRdb holds only the in-frame ones, with some missing. The table lists under 400,000 clones, 10% to 15% of them singletons. The germline V and J ends were trimmed by 8 bases and 4 bases, with 6 bases remaining between them. The CDR3 has 11 amino acids. The germline V gene has CDR1 MNHEY and CDR2 SVGAGI. The specimen sequenced was naive CD4+ T cells from blood. This sequence joins TRBV6-5 and TRBJ1-3; no definite D call. The receptor was derived from a man younger than 35 in good health. CDR3 bases: TGTGCCAGCGTTATGGGAAACACCATATATTTT. The encoded protein is CASVMGNTIYF.